The 18 T cell receptor beta chains listed next were all sequenced from one sample in a study of T cells in Graves' hyperthyroidism and ophthalmopathy. RNA transcripts gave rise to amplified TCR beta CDR3 regions. First-round RT-PCR with HTBI primers amplified the TCR CDR3 region. TCRdb ran MiXCR on the multiplex PCR reads and lists one entry per CDR3 protein. Among around 620,000 distinct CDR3 sequences listed, more than 45% were seen once. Sample: peripheral blood or thyroid tissue (not recorded which). The origin of the receptors is an adult woman with Graves' disease, either hyperthyroidism or ophthalmopathy (not recorded which).

This clonotype has a count of ten or more. The rearrangement uses TRBV9 and TRBJ1-6, with D possibly being TRBD1 (6 bases). CDR1 and CDR2 from the germline V gene are SGDLS and YYNGEE. This CDR3 has 15 residues. Trimming took 4 bases from V and 5 from J, leaving 13 bases between them. The CDR3 coding sequence is TGTGCCAGCAGCATCTTCGGACAGAATAATTCACCCCTCCACTTT. It is translated as CASSIFGQNNSPLHF.

At least ten counts were recorded for this clonotype. The chain uses TRBV28 and TRBJ2-7; 11 nucleotides agree with TRBD1. Germline V gives CDR1 MDHEN, CDR2 SYDVKM. CDR3 size: 16 residues. V dropped 7 bases and J dropped 4; count of bases not matched to a gene: 12. In DNA, the CDR3 is TGTGCCAGCACCCGACTGGGGGACAGGGGGAGGTACGAGCAGTACTTC. Translating it yields CASTRLGDRGRYEQYF.

CDR3 sequence: CASSPRGGEGWANVLTF. In DNA, the CDR3 is TGTGCCAGCAGTCCTCGGGGAGGGGAGGGCTGGGCCAACGTCCTGACTTTC. This chain uses TRBV2 with TRBJ2-6; 7 nucleotides line up with TRBD2. The CDR3 is 17 amino acids. Unmatched junction bases numbered 12, after V lost 5 bases and J lost 5 bases. Germline V gene lookup returns CDR1 SNHLY and CDR2 FYNNEI.

This clonotype was recorded at least ten times. Mismatch with germline at one junction end may stem from a read error. V usage is TRBV12-3 or TRBV12-4 and J usage is TRBJ1-6; 7 bases align to TRBD1. There are 14 residues in the CDR3. The CDR3 nucleotides read TGTGCCAGCAGCTTAGACAGGGATAATTCACCCCTCCACTTT. Translating gives CASSLDRDNSPLHF.

This clonotype was recorded at least ten times. V and J are TRBV4-1 and TRBJ2-7, with 7 bases fitting TRBD2. The J segment lost 2 bases and the V segment lost 1 base, leaving 2 bases of the junction unmatched. The CDR3 is made up of 14 amino acids. CDR1 is MGHRA and CDR2 is YSYEKL in the germline V gene. The CDR3 region is CASSQGRGTYEQYF. The CDR3 DNA sequence: TGCGCCAGCAGCCAAGGGCGGGGGACCTACGAGCAGTACTTC.

V and J are TRBV19 and TRBJ2-7, with TRBD1 matching over 8 bases. From germline, CDR1 is LNHDA and CDR2 SQIVND (reference sequence). V dropped 6 bases and J dropped 0; count of bases not matched to a gene: 4. This CDR3 is 14 amino acids long. The CDR3 bases are TGTGCCAGTAGGCAGACAGGGGCCTCCTACGAGCAGTACTTC. This encodes CASRQTGASYEQYF.

This clonotype was counted ten times or more. V and J are TRBV25-1 and TRBJ1-1; the D gene is possibly TRBD1 (5 bases). The V and J ends lost 3 bases and 4 bases respectively, with 15 bases between them. CDR1 and CDR2 from the germline V gene are MGHDK and SYGVNS. CDR3 length: 15 residues. Here the CDR3 reads CASSESTRGVTEAFF. The DNA of the CDR3 is TGTGCCAGCAGTGAGAGTACAAGGGGCGTCACTGAAGCTTTCTTT.

Regarding this clonotype: With a much larger clone just one base away, this may be a read error. The rearrangement joins TRBV3-1 to TRBJ2-7; 9 bases match TRBD2. This CDR3 spans 14 amino acids. V lost 4 bases to trimming and J lost 8 bases; unmatched junction nucleotides: 9. Germline V gene sequence: CDR1 LGHDT, CDR2 YNNKEL (reference sequence). CDR3 coding DNA: TGTGCCAGCAGCCGTAGCGGGAGAGGCCACAAGCAGTACTTC. This gives the protein CASSRSGRGHKQYF.

Ten or more counts support this clonotype. This rearrangement joins TRBV12-3 or TRBV12-4 to TRBJ2-7; D gene unclear. The CDR3 is 14 amino acids. V was shortened by 6 bases and J by 1 base, with 13 bases between the two germline ends. The CDR3 reads CASSVDLPSYEQYF. The CDR3 bases are TGTGCCAGCAGCGTCGACTTGCCTTCCTACGAGCAGTACTTC.

V and J are TRBV11-2 and TRBJ1-2; TRBD1 is a possible D gene (5 bases). Germline V gene data show CDR1 as SGHAT and CDR2 as FQNNGV. The CDR3 runs 15 residues. Trimming took off 5 bases at V and 3 bases at J, with 16 bases between the two ends. DNA for the CDR3: TGTGCCAGCAGCCCCTTCGAGCTAGGGGACTATGGCTACACCTTC. Its protein is CASSPFELGDYGYTF.

The genes are TRBV6-2 or TRBV6-3 and TRBJ1-2; 8 bases line up with TRBD1. Germline values: CDR1 MNHEY, CDR2 SVGEGT. This CDR3 region has 13 residues. After removal of 8 bases from V and 1 base from J, the junction contained 3 bases not matched to a gene. This CDR3 is CASGDRSNYGYTF. In DNA, the CDR3 is TGTGCCAGCGGGGACAGGAGTAACTATGGCTACACCTTC.

The gene calls are TRBV12-3 or TRBV12-4 and TRBJ2-7; TRBD2 might be the D (5 bases). Between the trimmed V and J ends, which lost 3 bases and 0 bases, there was a span of 9 bases. The CDR3 length is 14 residues. Written as DNA, the CDR3 is TGTGCCAGCAGTTTCTGGGGAGACTCCTACGAGCAGTACTTC. Translated: CASSFWGDSYEQYF.

The chain employs TRBV29-1 and TRBJ1-4, with a tentative D call TRBD1 (6 bases). Trimming stripped 6 bases from V and 2 bases from J, with 10 bases between. Germline V gene sequence: CDR1 SQVTM, CDR2 ANQGSEA. The CDR3 totals 13 residues. The CDR3 protein is CSVGGGTNEKLFF. CDR3 bases: TGCAGCGTCGGAGGGGGTACTAATGAAAAACTGTTTTTT.

This chain's CDR3 is CASGGEGTGETQYF. CDR3 coding DNA: TGTGCCAGCGGGGGTGAGGGGACCGGGGAGACCCAGTACTTC. The V call is TRBV7-3, the J call TRBJ2-5; perhaps D is TRBD1 or TRBD2 (5 bases each). The germline V gene encodes CDR1 SGHTA and CDR2 FQGTGA. The CDR3 consists of 14 residues. The V and J ends lost 8 bases and 5 bases respectively, with 18 bases between them.

The chain combines TRBV28 with TRBJ1-1; TRBD1 agrees at 8 bases. This CDR3 contains 16 residues. Per the germline V gene, CDR1 is MDHEN and CDR2 is SYDVKM. V lost 7 bases to trimming and J lost 4 bases; unmatched junction nucleotides: 14. CDR3 sequence (DNA): TGTGCCAGCACTAGGACAGGGAATTTTTTACGCACTGAAGCTTTCTTT. Translated: CASTRTGNFLRTEAFF.

The chain is built from TRBV2 and TRBJ2-2; 10 bases are shared with TRBD2. After removal of 1 base from V and 6 bases from J, the junction contained 11 bases not matched to a gene. The CDR3 has 18 amino acids. Germline loops: CDR1 SNHLY, CDR2 FYNNEI. The CDR3 loop reads CASSEGETLAGEAGELFF. The CDR3 nucleotides are TGTGCCAGCAGTGAAGGGGAGACTCTAGCGGGAGAGGCCGGGGAGCTGTTTTTT.

This clonotype was counted many times. The chain recombines TRBV19 with TRBJ2-7; D is uncertain. The ends were cut back, 7 bases at V and 0 bases at J, with 16 bases in the middle. Germline CDR1 reads LNHDA; CDR2 reads SQIVND (reference sequence). The CDR3 covers 15 residues. As DNA, the CDR3 is TGTGCCAGTACTAGACACCATACCCACTCCTACGAGCAGTACTTC. Amino acid sequence: CASTRHHTHSYEQYF. Full variable domain (rest looked up from reference TRBV19 and TRBJ2-7): DGGITQSPKYLFRKEGQNVTLSCEQNLNHDAMYWYRQDPGQGLRLIYYSQIVNDFQKGDIAEGYSVSREKKESFPLTVTSAQKNPTAFYLCASTRHHTHSYEQYFGPGTRLTVT.

The gene calls are TRBV19 and TRBJ2-2, with D tentatively TRBD2 (6 bases). The CDR3 is 16 amino acids. The germline V and J ends were trimmed by 9 bases and 4 bases, with 21 bases remaining between them. The germline V gene has CDR1 LNHDA and CDR2 SQIVND (reference sequence). CDR3 in amino acids: CASAPRLGVPTGELFF. CDR3 DNA: TGTGCCAGCGCTCCGCGACTAGGGGTGCCCACCGGGGAGCTGTTTTTT.